This passage covers 21 T cell receptor beta chains from one sample sequenced in a study of cytomegalovirus exposure and HLA in healthy donors. The PCR was carried out with 60 Vbeta primers and 13 Jbeta primers. The table came from immunoSEQ multiplex PCR; TCRdb's copy has only in-frame clones and leaves some out. The sample shows 130,000 to 150,000 clones, 64% of them seen only once. Sequenced input: PBMCs. The receptors stem from a woman in her twenties or thirties in good health and CMV-seropositive.

The V call is TRBV1, the J call TRBJ1-2; the D call in the table, TRBD1, was not verified against the DNA. TRBV1 is a listed pseudogene. The CDR3 extends over 16 amino acids. Here the CDR3 DNA reads TGCACCAGCAGCCAAGTCCGGACAGGGGGATTGAATGGCTACACCTTC. Translating gives CTSSQVRTGGLNGYTF.

The chain combines TRBV19 with TRBJ2-6, with 8 bases identical to TRBD1. V trimming: 6 bases; J trimming: 4 bases; junction bases outside the gene matches: 11. Germline loops: CDR1 LNHDA, CDR2 SQIVND (reference sequence). The CDR3 covers 17 residues. CDR3 sequence reads: CASSQIGTGSGANVLTF. In nucleotides, the CDR3 is TGTGCCAGTAGCCAAATAGGGACAGGTAGCGGGGCCAACGTCCTGACTTTC.

The V gene is TRBV2, the J gene TRBJ2-5; a weak D match, TRBD1 (6 bases). The DNA end favors TRBJ2-7, so the J call may be wrong. The CDR3 is 14 residues long. Per the germline V gene, CDR1 is SNHLY and CDR2 is FYNNEI. The DNA for the CDR3 is TGTGCCAGCAGTAGAGGGGGTAAAGGTTACGAGCAGTACTTC. Translated: CASSRGGKGYEQYF.

This chain uses TRBV10-1 with TRBJ1-1, with D unresolved. The germline V gene has CDR1 WNHNN and CDR2 SYGVQD (reference sequence). Trimming took 6 bases from V and 1 from J, leaving 9 bases between them. The CDR3 length is 13 residues. The CDR3 loop reads CASRKHRNTEAFF. CDR3 DNA: TGCGCCAGCAGGAAACACCGGAACACTGAAGCTTTCTTT.

The chain is built from TRBV7-9 and TRBJ2-7; D is possibly TRBD2 (5 bases). This CDR3 comprises 14 residues. Trimming stripped 4 bases from V and 1 base from J, with 11 bases between. The germline gives CDR1 SEHNR, CDR2 FQNEAQ (reference sequence). This CDR3 is CASSSGRESYEQYF. The DNA for the CDR3 is TGTGCCAGCAGCTCGGGTCGGGAATCCTACGAGCAGTACTTC.

This chain joins TRBV6-1 and TRBJ1-2, with a tentative D call TRBD1 (6 bases). In germline, CDR1 is MNHNS, CDR2 SASEGT. V was cut by 1 base and J by 4 bases, with 10 bases left in between. This CDR3 region has 14 residues. CDR3 coding DNA: TGTGCCAGCAGTGAAGGGGACACTCTCTATGGCTACACCTTC. Amino acids: CASSEGDTLYGYTF.

This chain connects TRBV5-1 to TRBJ2-2; TRBD1 is a possible D gene (5 bases). Looked up from germline, CDR1 is SGHRS and CDR2 is YFSETQ. The CDR3 runs to 13 residues. V lost 4 bases and J lost 6, with 10 bases in between. The CDR3 region is CASSARVPGELFF. In DNA form, the CDR3 reads TGCGCCAGCAGCGCCAGGGTGCCCGGGGAGCTGTTTTTT.

Of note for this clone: The junction differs from germline at one of its ends, possibly a read error. The CDR3 DNA is TGTGCTAGCAGCTCGTCTAGCGGGGGTGGCAATGAGCAGTTCTTC. Translating gives CASSSSSGGGNEQFF. The chain carries TRBV7-7 and TRBJ2-1; TRBD2 matches at 10 bases. The CDR3 has 15 amino acids. The germline gives CDR1 SSHAT, CDR2 FNYEAQ (reference sequence).

J is TRBJ1-4 and V is TRBV5-1; 8 bases align to TRBD1. The CDR3 runs to 19 residues. V was pared by 3 bases and J by 0 bases, with 13 bases of the junction left unmatched. CDR1 is SGHRS, CDR2 YFSETQ, per germline. CDR3 protein: CASSSRGTGPFATNEKLFF. As DNA, the CDR3 is TGCGCCAGCAGCTCCCGGGGGACAGGACCATTTGCAACTAATGAAAAACTGTTTTTT.

This clone was detected only once. The chain links TRBV6-5 to TRBJ1-5, with 7 bases identical to TRBD1. CDR1 is MNHEY and CDR2 is SVGAGI in the germline V gene. The CDR3 extends over 13 amino acids. V lost 6 bases to trimming and J lost 4 bases; unmatched junction nucleotides: 3. The CDR3 coding sequence is TGTGCCAGCAGACAGGGGCTAAATCAGCCCCAGCATTTT. Protein sequence: CASRQGLNQPQHF.

The rearrangement links TRBV28 to TRBJ1-1, with TRBD1 matching 7 bases. The germline gives CDR1 MDHEN, CDR2 SYDVKM. The CDR3 has 14 amino acids. Trimming removed 10 bases from V and 0 bases from J; junction bases left unmatched: 8. The CDR3 sequence is CAIDGGQLNTEAFF. CDR3 DNA: TGTGCCATCGACGGGGGACAGTTGAACACTGAAGCTTTCTTT.

This clone has only a few counts. The chain recombines TRBV18 with TRBJ1-4, with TRBD1 matching over 11 bases. The ends lost 3 bases at V and 10 bases at J; junction bases unmatched: 7. CDR3 length: 15 residues. The germline gives CDR1 KGHSH, CDR2 LQKENI. The chain's CDR3 is CASSPPGQGVGKLFF. The CDR3 DNA reads TGTGCCAGCTCACCTCCGGGACAGGGGGTTGGAAAACTGTTTTTT.

The rearrangement joins TRBV4-1 to TRBJ2-7; D might be TRBD1 (5 bases). The germline V and J ends were trimmed by 0 bases and 4 bases, with 13 bases remaining between them. Germline-derived CDR1 and CDR2 are MGHRA and YSYEKL. This CDR3 comprises 15 residues. CDR3 nucleotide sequence: TGCGCCAGCAGCCAAGATAGGCGACAGATATACGAGCAGTACTTC. Protein: CASSQDRRQIYEQYF.

The V call is TRBV9, the J call TRBJ1-2; 9 bases map to TRBD1. CDR1 and CDR2 (germline): SGDLS, YYNGEE. The CDR3 length is 14 residues. V shed 3 bases, J shed 7 bases, and the junction held 7 bases outside the gene matches. CDR3: CASSAVQGASGYTF. The CDR3 DNA reads as TGTGCCAGCAGCGCGGTACAGGGGGCTAGTGGCTACACCTTC.

This clone turned up a few times. J is TRBJ1-4 and V is TRBV11-2, with 7 bases fitting TRBD1. V was pared by 6 bases and J by 8 bases, with 6 bases of the junction left unmatched. The length of the CDR3 is 13 residues. Germline V gene data show CDR1 as SGHAT and CDR2 as FQNNGV. DNA of the CDR3: TGTGCCAGCAGGCTAACAGGGGTAGAAAAACTGTTTTTT. This sequence encodes CASRLTGVEKLFF.

The chain has TRBV19 and TRBJ1-1; possibly TRBD1 for D (5 bases). Trimming removed 4 bases from V and 5 bases from J, with 17 bases in between. Germline V gives CDR1 LNHDA, CDR2 SQIVND (reference sequence). This CDR3 has 15 amino acids. The chain's CDR3 is CASSRGGGRKTEAFF. For the CDR3, the DNA is TGTGCCAGTAGTAGGGGCGGGGGTCGAAAGACTGAAGCTTTCTTT. Drawing the rest from reference TRBV19 and TRBJ1-1, the complete variable domain is DGGITQSPKYLFRKEGQNVTLSCEQNLNHDAMYWYRQDPGQGLRLIYYSQIVNDFQKGDIAEGYSVSREKKESFPLTVTSAQKNPTAFYLCASSRGGGRKTEAFFGQGTRLTVV.

The gene calls are TRBV6-5 and TRBJ2-5; 8 bases fit TRBD1. The CDR3 has 14 amino acids. Germline-derived CDR1 and CDR2 are MNHEY and SVGAGI. V was pared by 6 bases and J by 1 base, with 4 bases of the junction left unmatched. CDR3 loop: CASRPDRVQETQYF. The CDR3 DNA sequence: TGTGCCAGCAGACCGGACAGGGTCCAAGAGACCCAGTACTTC.

V is TRBV9 and J is TRBJ2-3; 8 nucleotides match TRBD2. The trim removed 4 bases at V and 4 bases at J, leaving 14 bases unmatched. The V gene's germline CDR1 is SGDLS and CDR2 YYNGEE. The CDR3 totals 17 residues. The CDR3 protein is CASSPGGGLADADTQYF. CDR3 sequence (DNA): TGTGCCAGCAGCCCCGGGGGGGGTCTCGCAGACGCAGATACGCAGTATTTT.

There are a few counts of this clone. The genes are TRBV5-1 and TRBJ2-7; tentatively, D is TRBD1 (5 bases). V gave up 4 bases and J gave up 3 bases, with 17 bases separating them. CDR3 length equals 15 residues. Per germline, CDR1 SGHRS and CDR2 YFSETQ. The CDR3: CASSQGRADFYEQYF. The CDR3 DNA follows: TGCGCCAGCAGCCAGGGTAGGGCAGACTTCTACGAGCAGTACTTC.

CDR3 protein: CASSYASGASTDTQYF. The CDR3 nucleotides read TGTGCCAGCAGTTACGCTAGCGGGGCAAGCACAGATACGCAGTATTTT. V is TRBV6-6 and J is TRBJ2-3; TRBD2 matches 9 bases. The CDR3 runs to 16 residues. Trimming took 2 bases from V and 0 from J; bases not matched to a gene: 3. The germline CDR1 and CDR2 sequences are MNHNY and SVGAGI (reference sequence).

The chain carries TRBV5-4 and TRBJ1-2; D is perhaps TRBD1 (6 bases). Germline V gene data show CDR1 as SGHNT and CDR2 as YYREEE (reference sequence). The CDR3 spans 16 residues. The V gene lost 5 bases and the J gene lost 0 bases, with 17 bases spanning the gap. The DNA of the CDR3 is TGTGCCAGCAGGACGACAGGAATAGATTCTAACTATGGCTACACCTTC. It yields the protein CASRTTGIDSNYGYTF.